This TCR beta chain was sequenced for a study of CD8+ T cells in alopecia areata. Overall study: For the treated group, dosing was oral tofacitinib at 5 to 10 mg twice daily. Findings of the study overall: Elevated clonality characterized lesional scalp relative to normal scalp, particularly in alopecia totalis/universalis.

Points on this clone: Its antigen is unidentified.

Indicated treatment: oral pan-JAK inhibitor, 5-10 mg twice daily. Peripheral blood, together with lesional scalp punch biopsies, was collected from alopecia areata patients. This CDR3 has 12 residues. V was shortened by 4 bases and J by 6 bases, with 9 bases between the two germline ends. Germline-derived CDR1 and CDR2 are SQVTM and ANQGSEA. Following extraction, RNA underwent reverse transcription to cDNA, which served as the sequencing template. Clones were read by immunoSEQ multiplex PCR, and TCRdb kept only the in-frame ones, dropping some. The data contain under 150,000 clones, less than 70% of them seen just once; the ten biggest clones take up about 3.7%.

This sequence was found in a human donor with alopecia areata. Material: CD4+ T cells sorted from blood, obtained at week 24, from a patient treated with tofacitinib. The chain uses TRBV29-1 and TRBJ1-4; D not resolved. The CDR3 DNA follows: TGCAGCGTTGCAACCCAACATGAAAAACTGTTTTTT. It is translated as CSVATQHEKLFF.